The 2 T cell receptor beta chains in this list originate from one sample, sequenced in a study of blood T cell repertoires in COVID-19. Produced via immunoSEQ multiplex PCR; TCRdb's table is partial and in-frame only. The sample consists of about 80,000 clones, about 72% of them appearing once. The sample comprised peripheral blood. All receptors derive from a man between 65 and 85 years old with active or convalescent COVID-19.

V and J are TRBV9 and TRBJ1-2; no clear D gene. Germline V lookup: CDR1 SGDLS, CDR2 YYNGEE. V was clipped by 1 base and J by 4 bases, with 11 bases between them. The CDR3 has 14 residues. The CDR3 coding sequence is TGTGCCAGCAGCGTAAATGCGGGGAGCTATGGCTACACCTTC. This sequence encodes CASSVNAGSYGYTF.

This clone was observed a handful of times. The V call is TRBV2, the J call TRBJ1-2, with no clear D. Deletions cut 7 bases from V and 6 bases from J, with 15 bases between. The CDR3 has 13 amino acids. Germline-derived CDR1 and CDR2 are SNHLY and FYNNEI. CDR3 nucleotides: TGTGCCAGCACCGAAGAGGGCTTCAATGGCTACACCTTC. Amino acids: CASTEEGFNGYTF.